The 31 T cell receptor beta chains reported below all come from one sample, sequenced in a study of T cells in Graves' hyperthyroidism and ophthalmopathy. Amplification yielded TCR beta CDR3 regions, with RNA transcripts as the source. HTBI primers were used for first-round RT-PCR of the TCR CDR3. TCRdb ran MiXCR on the multiplex PCR reads and lists one entry per CDR3 protein. The table lists more than 300,000 distinct CDR3 sequences, roughly 17% of them singletons, with 30% to 35% in the top ten. Sequencing was carried out using blood. The receptor set was obtained from a woman aged 25 to 39 with Graves' hyperthyroidism that later progressed to Graves' ophthalmopathy.

This clonotype was found a few times. This chain uses TRBV4-2 with TRBJ2-3; 13 positions match TRBD2. Looked up from germline, CDR1 is LGHNA and CDR2 is YNFKEQ. The CDR3 has 17 amino acids. V was pared by 5 bases and J by 0 bases, with 5 bases of the junction left unmatched. The CDR3 coding sequence is TGTGCCAGCAGCTCCGGGACTAGCGGGATTAGCACAGATACGCAGTATTTT. As protein: CASSSGTSGISTDTQYF.

This clonotype was seen repeatedly, ten times or more. The gene calls are TRBV20-1 and TRBJ1-5; TRBD1 matches at 8 bases. The V gene end was trimmed by 7 bases and the J gene end by 4 bases; junction bases not matched to a gene: 9. The CDR3 has 14 amino acids. From germline, CDR1 is DFQATT and CDR2 SNEGSKA (reference sequence). The CDR3 DNA is TGCAGTGGTCGTACGGGACAGGAAAATCAGCCCCAGCATTTT. The encoded protein is CSGRTGQENQPQHF.

This clonotype has a handful of counts. The V gene is TRBV15, the J gene TRBJ2-7; D unclear. Germline assignment: CDR1 LNHNV and CDR2 YYDKDF (reference sequence). V shed 0 bases and J shed 3 bases, with 12 bases lying between them. The CDR3 sequence is 15 residues long. For the CDR3, the DNA is TGTGCCACCAGCAGAGATAGGAAGGGATTCTACGAGCAGTACTTC. As protein: CATSRDRKGFYEQYF.

J is TRBJ1-2 and V is TRBV5-1; D possibly corresponds to TRBD1 (5 bases). This CDR3 region has 16 residues. Germline loops: CDR1 SGHRS, CDR2 YFSETQ. V was pared by 1 base and J by 0 bases, with 13 bases between. The CDR3 DNA follows: TGCGCCAGCAGCTTGTTGCGGGGGAATACTAACTATGGCTACACCTTC. Residues: CASSLLRGNTNYGYTF.

In its sample, this clonotype was seen many times. The rearrangement links TRBV28 to TRBJ1-2; D is undetermined. Trimming took 3 bases from V and 8 from J, leaving 13 bases between them. The length of the CDR3 is 13 residues. In germline, CDR1 is MDHEN, CDR2 SYDVKM. CDR3 nucleotides: TGTGCCAGCAGTTTGAGCGAGGGAATCGGCTACACCTTC. Translating it yields CASSLSEGIGYTF.

V is TRBV7-2 and J is TRBJ1-3; D is undetermined. The V gene lost 5 bases and the J gene lost 8 bases, with 10 bases spanning the gap. The CDR3 has 12 residues. Germline lookup yields CDR1 SGHTA and CDR2 FQGNSA. The CDR3 loop is CASSPGRHTIYF. CDR3 nucleotide sequence: TGTGCCAGCAGCCCAGGACGGCACACCATATATTTT.

This chain links TRBV29-1 with TRBJ2-1; 7 bases line up with TRBD2. With V trimmed by 0 bases and J by 9 bases, 11 bases remained unmatched. Per the germline V gene, CDR1 is SQVTM and CDR2 is ANQGSEA. CDR3 length: 15 amino acids. CDR3 nucleotide sequence: TGCAGCGTTGAAGATGGGGGAGGGCCGGACGGTGAGCAGTTCTTC. This sequence encodes CSVEDGGGPDGEQFF.

At least ten counts were recorded for this clonotype. The chain couples TRBV11-1 to TRBJ2-4, with D possibly being TRBD2 (6 bases). This CDR3 region has 11 residues. Germline V gene lookup returns CDR1 SGHAT and CDR2 FQDESV (reference sequence). The ends were cut back, 5 bases at V and 10 bases at J, with 9 bases in the middle. As DNA, the CDR3 is TGTGCCAGCAGCCGGGACTTGATTCAGTACTTC. It specifies CASSRDLIQYF.

As regards this clonotype: The CDR3 end shows no conserved phenylalanine or tryptophan, and so a read error is likely. V gene TRBV6-1 combines with J gene TRBJ2-7; TRBD1 is a possible D gene (6 bases). V lost 6 bases, J lost 0 bases, and 12 bases lay in between. CDR1 and CDR2 from the germline V gene are MNHNS and SASEGT. The CDR3 covers 14 residues. The DNA for the CDR3 is TGTGCCAGCAGCGTGGCAGGGGACTCCTACGAGCAGTACCTC. Its translation: CASSVAGDSYEQYL.

This sequence joins TRBV4-1 and TRBJ2-2; the D gene is possibly TRBD1 (7 bases). The CDR3 runs to 18 residues. V was shortened by 1 base and J by 7 bases, with 22 bases between the two germline ends. Per germline, CDR1 MGHRA and CDR2 YSYEKL. DNA for the CDR3: TGCGCCAGCAGCCAAGGGTGGGCGCCACAGGGGACTGGCGGGGAGCTGTTTTTT. Translated, it gives CASSQGWAPQGTGGELFF.

This chain connects TRBV7-9 to TRBJ1-2, with 7 bases matching TRBD1. The CDR3 is 15 residues long. Germline trimming cut 2 bases from V and 3 bases from J; bases unmatched to any gene: 6. CDR1 and CDR2 from the germline V gene are SEHNR and FQNEAQ (reference sequence). The CDR3 protein is CASSLSQGVDYGYTF. The CDR3 coding sequence is TGTGCCAGCAGCTTAAGTCAGGGGGTGGACTATGGCTACACCTTC.

This clonotype came up many times. This chain connects TRBV14 to TRBJ2-1; the D gene could be TRBD1 or TRBD2 (5 bases each). Germline values: CDR1 SGHDN, CDR2 FVKESK. The CDR3 length is 12 residues. V lost 6 bases and J 8 bases, leaving 11 bases between the germline ends. CDR3 amino acids: CASSVLGDEQFF. CDR3 bases: TGTGCCAGCAGTGTTTTGGGGGATGAGCAGTTCTTC.

This clonotype was recorded many times. J is TRBJ2-3 and V is TRBV28; no firm D call. The CDR3 loop spans 14 amino acids. Germline V lookup: CDR1 MDHEN, CDR2 SYDVKM. V was shortened by 4 bases and J by 3 bases, with 11 bases between the two germline ends. In DNA form, the CDR3 reads TGTGCCAGCAGTTCTCCACCTGGGACAGATACGCAGTATTTT. It codes for CASSSPPGTDTQYF.

This rearrangement joins TRBV20-1 to TRBJ2-7; 13 bases agree with TRBD2. Looked up from germline, CDR1 is DFQATT and CDR2 is SNEGSKA (reference sequence). The CDR3 totals 16 residues. The J segment lost 4 bases and the V segment lost 5 bases, leaving 11 bases of the junction unmatched. The CDR3 DNA sequence: TGCAGTGCTCCACATACTAGCGGGAGGGCAGCTTACGAGCAGTACTTC. Protein product: CSAPHTSGRAAYEQYF.

This clonotype was observed many times. The CDR3 protein is CASSMTEFTDTQYF. CDR3 nucleotide sequence: TGTGCCAGCAGCATGACAGAATTCACAGATACGCAGTATTTT. The chain uses TRBV9 and TRBJ2-3; the D gene is possibly TRBD1 (5 bases). This CDR3 contains 14 residues. Between the trimmed V and J ends, which lost 4 bases and 2 bases, there was a span of 11 bases. Looked up from germline, CDR1 is SGDLS and CDR2 is YYNGEE.

This clonotype was observed a few times. This CDR3 is CAIRKPSGGARGTDTQYF. The CDR3 DNA reads as TGTGCCATCAGAAAACCTAGCGGGGGGGCCCGGGGCACAGATACGCAGTATTTT. This sequence joins TRBV10-3 and TRBJ2-3, with 12 positions matching TRBD2. Looked up from germline, CDR1 is ENHRY and CDR2 is SYGVKD. Trimming at V came to 6 bases and at J to 1 base, leaving 11 bases not matched to a gene. There are 18 residues in the CDR3.

This clonotype was recorded at least ten times. The DNA for the CDR3 is TGTGCCAGCAGCCAAGGACTAGCGGATAACTCCGGGGAGCTGTTTTTT. It codes for CASSQGLADNSGELFF. V gene TRBV3-1 combines with J gene TRBJ2-2; 9 nucleotides agree with TRBD2. Germline assignment: CDR1 LGHDT and CDR2 YNNKEL (reference sequence). Trimming took 1 base from V and 6 from J; bases not matched to a gene: 6. The CDR3 sequence is 16 residues long.

In its sample, this clonotype was seen a few times. J is TRBJ1-5 and V is TRBV6-1; D is unclear. There are 15 residues in the CDR3. Trimming stripped 6 bases from V and 5 bases from J, with 17 bases between. Germline lookup yields CDR1 MNHNS and CDR2 SASEGT. CDR3 bases: TGTGCCAGCAGAGCCCCCGGGGTGGGCGATCAGCCCCAGCATTTT. It translates to CASRAPGVGDQPQHF.

This clonotype was detected a few times. J is TRBJ2-3 and V is TRBV9; 12 positions agree with TRBD1. CDR1 is SGDLS, CDR2 YYNGEE, per germline. V shed 4 bases, J shed 5 bases, and the junction held 8 bases outside the gene matches. The CDR3 covers 16 residues. CDR3 DNA sequence: TGTGCCAGCAGCCTAAGGGACAGGGGGCTGGTAGATACGCAGTATTTT. Its protein is CASSLRDRGLVDTQYF. The variable domain in full, with the rest retrieved from reference TRBV9 and TRBJ2-3, is DSGVTQTPKHLITATGQRVTLRCSPRSGDLSVYWYQQSLDQGLQFLIQYYNGEERAKGNILERFSAQQFPDLHSELNLSSLELGDSALYFCASSLRDRGLVDTQYFGPGTRLTVL.

This clonotype was detected ten times or more. The J gene is TRBJ2-1, the V gene TRBV12-3 or TRBV12-4; D might be TRBD2 (6 bases). The germline V and J ends were trimmed by 7 bases and 8 bases, with 15 bases remaining between them. This CDR3 comprises 13 residues. The CDR3 coding sequence is TGTGCCAGCACTCCCCGGGAGAAGGATGAGCAGTTCTTC. This translates into CASTPREKDEQFF.

This clonotype appeared a few times. A much larger clone lies one base from this, so it may be a read error. The rearrangement joins TRBV2 to TRBJ2-1; D ambiguous. Germline V gives CDR1 SNHLY, CDR2 FYNNEI. Trimming left V 4 bases short and J 11 bases short, with 12 bases between. The CDR3 length is 12 residues. The CDR3 sequence is CASSGSDLKQFF. The DNA for the CDR3 is TGTGCCAGCAGTGGATCGGACCTGAAGCAGTTCTTC.

The V gene is TRBV6-2 or TRBV6-3, the J gene TRBJ1-1; D is ambiguous. The germline gives CDR1 MNHEY, CDR2 SVGEGT. Trimming left V 8 bases short and J 0 bases short, with 10 bases between. The CDR3 runs to 13 residues. This CDR3 is CASPKSMNTEAFF. The CDR3 DNA follows: TGTGCCAGCCCGAAGAGTATGAACACTGAAGCTTTCTTT.

Notes on this clonotype: Being one base from a much bigger clone, this may be a read error. V is TRBV27 and J is TRBJ1-1; D uncertain. Germline CDR1 MNHEY, CDR2 SMNVEV (reference sequence). V dropped 1 base and J dropped 6 bases, with 12 bases sitting between them. The CDR3 is made up of 14 amino acids. CDR3 amino acids: CASSLFIREAEAFF. The DNA of the CDR3 is TGTGCCAGCAGTTTATTCATTCGTGAAGCTGAAGCTTTCTTT.

The chain couples TRBV29-1 to TRBJ1-1; a possible D gene is TRBD1 (5 bases). The CDR3 is 16 amino acids. The germline V gene has CDR1 SQVTM and CDR2 ANQGSEA. V dropped 2 bases and J dropped 8 bases, with 24 bases sitting between them. The DNA of the CDR3 is TGCAGCGTTGAATTTTTCGGCCGGGGACGGCGGAACGAAGCTTTCTTT. Its translation: CSVEFFGRGRRNEAFF.

This clonotype was observed many times. The gene calls are TRBV7-9 and TRBJ1-1, with 10 bases identical to TRBD1. J lost 4 bases, V lost 0 bases, and 8 bases had no gene match. From germline, CDR1 is SEHNR and CDR2 FQNEAQ (reference sequence). The CDR3 totals 17 residues. In nucleotides, the CDR3 is TGTGCCAGCAGCTTAGCGTTCGGGGACAGGGGACTCACTGAAGCTTTCTTT. Its translation is CASSLAFGDRGLTEAFF.

This clonotype was seen ten or more times. This chain links TRBV12-3 or TRBV12-4 with TRBJ1-5, with a tentative D call TRBD1 (5 bases). V was trimmed by 2 bases and J by 0 bases, leaving 14 bases between them. The CDR3 loop spans 17 amino acids. The CDR3 loop is CASSLWGDLYSNQPQHF. The CDR3 DNA is TGTGCCAGCAGTTTATGGGGGGATCTTTATAGCAATCAGCCCCAGCATTTT.

The table lists this clonotype with many counts. The chain is built from TRBV9 and TRBJ2-5, with D possibly being TRBD2 (6 bases). The V and J ends lost 1 base and 5 bases respectively, with 12 bases between them. In germline, CDR1 is SGDLS, CDR2 YYNGEE. The CDR3 is 14 residues long. The CDR3: CASSVSGGKETQYF. CDR3 DNA sequence: TGTGCCAGCAGCGTATCCGGCGGGAAGGAGACCCAGTACTTC. The full variable domain, rest sourced from reference TRBV9 and TRBJ2-5, is DSGVTQTPKHLITATGQRVTLRCSPRSGDLSVYWYQQSLDQGLQFLIQYYNGEERAKGNILERFSAQQFPDLHSELNLSSLELGDSALYFCASSVSGGKETQYFGPGTRLLVL.

This clonotype showed up many times. The gene calls are TRBV28 and TRBJ1-2; D unresolved. Deletions cut 5 bases from V and 4 bases from J, with 8 bases between. The germline gives CDR1 MDHEN, CDR2 SYDVKM. This CDR3 is built from 12 residues. CDR3 coding DNA: TGTGCCAGCAGTATGGATCTCTATGGCTACACCTTC. Translated, it gives CASSMDLYGYTF.

This clonotype was detected a few times. This rearrangement joins TRBV6-5 to TRBJ1-2, with D possibly matching TRBD1 (5 bases). CDR3 length: 15 residues. Germline CDR1 reads MNHEY; CDR2 reads SVGAGI. V lost 2 bases and J lost 8, with 18 bases in between. The CDR3 spells CASSYPKGSSGGYTF. DNA for the CDR3: TGTGCCAGCAGTTACCCTAAGGGGAGTTCGGGAGGCTACACCTTC.

This clonotype has a handful of counts. V gene TRBV5-1 combines with J gene TRBJ1-1; possibly TRBD1 for D (5 bases). In germline, CDR1 is SGHRS, CDR2 YFSETQ. The CDR3 is 13 amino acids. V shed 3 bases and J shed 4 bases, with 10 bases lying between them. The CDR3 protein is CASSSYGGTEAFF. The CDR3 DNA reads TGCGCCAGCAGCTCGTACGGGGGCACTGAAGCTTTCTTT.

This clonotype was counted at least ten times. The chain couples TRBV27 to TRBJ2-1; 11 nucleotides match TRBD2. Trimming removed 6 bases from V and 8 bases from J; junction bases left unmatched: 6. Germline assignment: CDR1 MNHEY and CDR2 SMNVEV (reference sequence). This CDR3 is 14 amino acids long. The CDR3: CASRLAGASDEQFF. CDR3 sequence (DNA): TGTGCCAGCAGACTAGCGGGAGCCTCCGATGAGCAGTTCTTC.